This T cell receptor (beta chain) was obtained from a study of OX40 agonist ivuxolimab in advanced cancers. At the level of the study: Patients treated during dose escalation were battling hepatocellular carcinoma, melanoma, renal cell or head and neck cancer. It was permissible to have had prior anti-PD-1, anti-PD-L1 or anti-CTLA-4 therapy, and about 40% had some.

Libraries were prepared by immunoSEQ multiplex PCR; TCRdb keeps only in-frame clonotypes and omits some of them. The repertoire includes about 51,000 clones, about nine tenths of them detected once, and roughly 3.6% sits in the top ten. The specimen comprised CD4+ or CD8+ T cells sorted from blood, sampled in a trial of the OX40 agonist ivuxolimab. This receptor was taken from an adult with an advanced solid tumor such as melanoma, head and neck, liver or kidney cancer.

CDR3: CASSYSGSVRDKGYTF. The CDR3 DNA follows: TGTGCCAGCAGTTACTCGGGCTCAGTGAGGGATAAGGGCTACACCTTC. The J gene is TRBJ1-2, the V gene TRBV6-5; no clear D gene. Trimming cost V 0 bases and J 8 bases, with 19 bases left between them. This CDR3 contains 16 residues. Germline assignment: CDR1 MNHEY and CDR2 SVGAGI.